Presented here are 26 T cell receptor beta chains from one specimen sequenced in a study of blood T cell repertoires in COVID-19. Assay: immunoSEQ multiplex PCR; the TCRdb copy retains only in-frame clones and omits some. The top ten hold 7% to 10% of the sample, which has about 200,000 clones, about 81% seen once. Sequencing input: peripheral blood. These receptors were collected from a woman of 80 years or more with COVID-19, enrolled during active disease.

The chain couples TRBV2 to TRBJ2-1; 8 bases are shared with TRBD1. This CDR3 spans 16 amino acids. V was pared by 0 bases and J by 6 bases, with 7 bases of the junction left unmatched. Germline CDR1 reads SNHLY; CDR2 reads FYNNEI. CDR3 in amino acids: CASSEALRGRPNEQFF. CDR3 DNA: TGTGCCAGCAGTGAAGCGCTCAGGGGGCGACCCAATGAGCAGTTCTTC.

DNA of the CDR3: TGCGCCAGCACACGGCAGGCTAACTATGGCTACACCTTC. Protein: CASTRQANYGYTF. This rearrangement joins TRBV10-2 to TRBJ1-2; D is unclear. CDR1 WSHSY and CDR2 SAAADI come from the germline V gene. CDR3 size: 13 residues. V dropped 7 bases and J dropped 0 bases, with 9 bases sitting between them.

The V gene is TRBV7-6, the J gene TRBJ1-5; possibly TRBD1 for D (5 bases). V lost 5 bases and J 2 bases, leaving 16 bases between the germline ends. This CDR3 is 16 amino acids long. Per germline, CDR1 SGHVS and CDR2 FNYEAQ. The CDR3 nucleotides read TGTGCCAGCAGCCCGTGGGGAGGGGCGGGCAATCAGCCCCAGCATTTT. It codes for CASSPWGGAGNQPQHF. Full variable domain (outside the CDR3, taken from reference TRBV7-6 and TRBJ1-5): GAGVSQSPRYKVTKRGQDVALRCDPISGHVSLYWYRQALGQGPEFLTYFNYEAQQDKSGLPNDRFSAERPEGSISTLTIQRTEQRDSAMYRCASSPWGGAGNQPQHFGDGTRLSIL.

This clone has a single count. The chain is built from TRBV3-1 (or the pseudogene TRBV3-2) and TRBJ2-5, with D possibly TRBD1 on 6 matching bases. The CDR3 is 13 amino acids. CDR1 is LGHDT and CDR2 is YNNKEL in the germline V gene (reference sequence). Trimming took off 6 bases at V and 2 bases at J, with 10 bases between the two ends. The DNA for the CDR3 is TGTGCCAGCAGGACAGGAAAACAAGAGACCCAGTACTTC. It is translated as CASRTGKQETQYF.

This clone was counted a few times. V usage is TRBV28 and J usage is TRBJ2-1, with a possible D match to TRBD1 (5 bases). The CDR3 contains 15 residues. Germline CDR1 reads MDHEN; CDR2 reads SYDVKM. Trimming shortened V by 7 bases and J by 2 bases, and 15 bases separated the two germline ends. Here the CDR3 reads CASIPQQGPYNEQFF. CDR3 bases: TGTGCCAGCATCCCCCAGCAGGGCCCCTACAATGAGCAGTTCTTC.

The chain carries TRBV10-3 and TRBJ1-3, with D possibly matching TRBD1 (6 bases). The germline CDR1 and CDR2 sequences are ENHRY and SYGVKD. CDR3 length: 15 residues. Trimming pared 11 bases from V and 4 bases from J, leaving 21 bases between. For the CDR3, the DNA is TGTGCCCCTCCGGAGGGGGGGGCTAGAGGAAACACCATATATTTT. This encodes CAPPEGGARGNTIYF.

The chain carries TRBV18 and TRBJ2-2; 8 bases agree with TRBD1. V shed 2 bases, J shed 7 bases, and the junction held 6 bases outside the gene matches. CDR3 length equals 15 residues. The germline V gene has CDR1 KGHSH and CDR2 LQKENI. The CDR3 loop is CASSPSQGADGELFF. DNA of the CDR3: TGTGCCAGCTCACCATCGCAGGGGGCCGACGGGGAGCTGTTTTTT.

The genes are TRBV7-2 and TRBJ2-7; D unresolved. V lost 5 bases and J 6 bases, leaving 11 bases between the germline ends. Germline V gene lookup returns CDR1 SGHTA and CDR2 FQGNSA. This CDR3 spans 12 amino acids. Written as DNA, the CDR3 is TGTGCCAGCAGCGAAGGAGTCTCCGAGCAGTACTTC. Protein product: CASSEGVSEQYF.

This chain uses TRBV18 with TRBJ1-5, with D perhaps TRBD1 (5 bases). This CDR3 comprises 13 residues. Trimming shortened V by 5 bases and J by 7 bases, and 12 bases separated the two germline ends. Germline CDR1 reads KGHSH; CDR2 reads LQKENI. The CDR3 bases are TGTGCCAGCTCAACGGAGTGGGGCCAGCCCCAGCATTTT. This translates into CASSTEWGQPQHF.

The rearrangement joins TRBV18 to TRBJ2-3; D might be TRBD2 (5 bases). Trimming took off 3 bases at V and 4 bases at J, with 14 bases between the two ends. Per germline, CDR1 KGHSH and CDR2 LQKENI. The CDR3 is 15 residues long. Written as DNA, the CDR3 is TGTGCCAGCTCACCGGGAATTGAGGAGGCAGATACGCAGTATTTT. Protein product: CASSPGIEEADTQYF.

In regard to this clone: The junction differs from germline at one of its ends, possibly a read error. This sequence joins TRBV7-7 and TRBJ2-2; tentative D call: TRBD1 (5 bases). This CDR3 is 16 amino acids long. Per the germline V gene, CDR1 is SSHAT and CDR2 is FNYEAQ (reference sequence). The CDR3 loop reads CASSPQVAGPAGELFF. CDR3 nucleotides: TGTGCTAGCAGCCCACAGGTCGCTGGACCGGCCGGGGAGCTGTTTTTT. The full variable domain, in which reference TRBV7-7 and TRBJ2-2 provide the parts outside the CDR3, is GAGVSQSPRYKVTKRGQDVTLRCDPISSHATLYWYQQALGQGPEFLTYFNYEAQPDKSGLPSDRFSAERPEGSISTLTIQRTEQRDSAMYRCASSPQVAGPAGELFFGEGSRLTVL.

CDR3 sequence (DNA): TGCGCCAGCAGCCCAAGCGGGGGGTACGGTGAGCAGTTCTTC. Translating gives CASSPSGGYGEQFF. The genes are TRBV5-1 and TRBJ2-1, with TRBD2 matching over 9 bases. With 4 bases clipped from V and 9 bases from J, the junction kept 8 bases outside the gene matches. Germline assignment: CDR1 SGHRS and CDR2 YFSETQ. CDR3 length equals 14 residues. Complete variable domain (other parts from reference TRBV5-1 and TRBJ2-1): KAGVTQTPRYLIKTRGQQVTLSCSPISGHRSVSWYQQTPGQGLQFLFEYFSETQRNKGNFPGRFSGRQFSNSRSEMNVSTLELGDSALYLCASSPSGGYGEQFFGPGTRLTVL.

The chain links TRBV19 to TRBJ1-6, with D hard to call. The V and J ends lost 3 bases and 7 bases respectively, with 13 bases between them. From germline, CDR1 is LNHDA and CDR2 SQIVND (reference sequence). The CDR3 loop spans 15 amino acids. The CDR3 DNA sequence: TGTGCCAGTAGTATTTCGGGGAACGGGAATTCACCCCTCCACTTT. The encoded protein is CASSISGNGNSPLHF.

The chain employs TRBV11-1 and TRBJ1-5; D call uncertain. This CDR3 comprises 13 residues. Per germline, CDR1 SGHAT and CDR2 FQDESV (reference sequence). V lost 1 base to trimming and J lost 10 bases, with 11 bases between them. This chain's CDR3 is CASSLEEGSPQHF. In DNA, the CDR3 is TGTGCCAGCAGCTTAGAGGAGGGCAGCCCCCAGCATTTT. Full variable domain (outside the CDR3, taken from reference TRBV11-1 and TRBJ1-5): EAEVAQSPRYKITEKSQAVAFWCDPISGHATLYWYRQILGQGPELLVQFQDESVVDDSQLPKDRFSAERLKGVDSTLKIQPAELGDSAMYLCASSLEEGSPQHFGDGTRLSIL.

This sequence joins TRBV10-1 and TRBJ2-1, with 7 positions matching TRBD1. V trimming: 10 bases; J trimming: 5 bases; junction bases outside the gene matches: 8. The CDR3 runs 13 residues. Germline CDR1 WNHNN, CDR2 SYGVQD (reference sequence). CDR3 nucleotides: TGCGCCACCGCCGGGACAGAGAACAATGAGCAGTTCTTC. Its protein is CATAGTENNEQFF.

The genes are TRBV6-1 and TRBJ2-7, with a weak D call TRBD1 (6 bases). In germline, CDR1 is MNHNS, CDR2 SASEGT. This CDR3 is 15 amino acids long. V lost 2 bases to trimming and J lost 1 base, with 12 bases between them. In DNA, the CDR3 is TGTGCCAGCAGTGAACCCTTGAGGGGGTCCTACGAGCAGTACTTC. Translation gives CASSEPLRGSYEQYF.

V usage is TRBV2 and J usage is TRBJ1-5; perhaps TRBD1 as D (5 bases). The CDR3 is made up of 14 amino acids. Germline V gene lookup returns CDR1 SNHLY and CDR2 FYNNEI. V dropped 5 bases and J dropped 5 bases, with 13 bases sitting between them. The CDR3 bases are TGTGCCAGCAGTCGTTCAGGGTTAGATCAGCCCCAGCATTTT. Amino acid sequence: CASSRSGLDQPQHF.

This clone has only one observation. The chain links TRBV19 to TRBJ1-2; 8 bases map to TRBD1. Trimming took 4 bases from V and 8 from J; bases not matched to a gene: 15. This CDR3 has 16 residues. The germline V gene encodes CDR1 LNHDA and CDR2 SQIVND (reference sequence). This CDR3 reads CASSSSGTGLSGGYTF. As DNA, the CDR3 is TGTGCCAGTAGTAGTTCCGGGACAGGATTGTCGGGGGGCTACACCTTC.

The chain uses TRBV3-1 (or the pseudogene TRBV3-2) and TRBJ1-1, with 7 bases fitting TRBD1. This CDR3 has 15 amino acids. V lost 4 bases, J lost 1 base, and 6 bases stayed unmatched. Germline assignment: CDR1 LGHDT and CDR2 YNNKEL (reference sequence). The CDR3 DNA sequence: TGTGCCAGCAGCCGTTCCGGACAGGCGAACACTGAAGCTTTCTTT. It codes for CASSRSGQANTEAFF.

The chain has TRBV18 and TRBJ2-5; D remains unclear. The germline gives CDR1 KGHSH, CDR2 LQKENI. Trimming removed 0 bases from V and 1 base from J, with 3 bases in between. The CDR3 is 13 residues long. The CDR3 bases are TGTGCCAGCTCACCACCCGGCCAAGAGACCCAGTACTTC. This gives the protein CASSPPGQETQYF.

The genes are TRBV20-1 and TRBJ2-5, with D possibly being TRBD1 (6 bases). Germline loops: CDR1 DFQATT, CDR2 SNEGSKA (reference sequence). The length of the CDR3 is 12 residues. V lost 3 bases to trimming and J lost 5 bases, with 10 bases between them. CDR3 bases: TGCAGTGCTAGTAGCAGGGGTGAGACCCAGTACTTC. Amino acid sequence: CSASSRGETQYF.

The chain combines TRBV6-5 with TRBJ2-5; a possible D gene is TRBD2 (5 bases). Trimming removed 10 bases from V and 7 bases from J, with 10 bases in between. The CDR3 extends over 10 amino acids. Germline assignment: CDR1 MNHEY and CDR2 SVGAGI. Written as DNA, the CDR3 is TGTGCCACGGTACGGGGGACCCAGTACTTC. This gives the protein CATVRGTQYF.

The V and J genes are TRBV27 and TRBJ2-1; 9 bases agree with TRBD2. The CDR3 consists of 14 residues. V trimming: 6 bases; J trimming: 5 bases; junction bases outside the gene matches: 5. Per germline, CDR1 MNHEY and CDR2 SMNVEV (reference sequence). The CDR3 protein is CASRTGTSNNEQFF. The CDR3 DNA reads TGTGCCAGCAGGACCGGGACTAGCAACAATGAGCAGTTCTTC.

V gene TRBV7-2 combines with J gene TRBJ1-1; 8 nucleotides line up with TRBD1. The V gene's germline CDR1 is SGHTA and CDR2 FQGNSA. Trimming cost V 4 bases and J 6 bases; bases outside gene matches: 7. The CDR3 consists of 14 residues. This chain's CDR3 is CASSSRQGWAEAFF. As DNA, the CDR3 is TGTGCCAGCAGCTCCAGACAGGGGTGGGCTGAAGCTTTCTTT.

This chain uses TRBV18 with TRBJ1-2; the D is unclear. Germline V gene lookup returns CDR1 KGHSH and CDR2 LQKENI. Trimming took 2 bases from V and 5 from J, leaving 15 bases between them. The CDR3 consists of 15 residues. Here the CDR3 DNA reads TGTGCCAGCTCACCAGGTACAAGCCCGGAGTATGGCTACACCTTC. As protein: CASSPGTSPEYGYTF. The complete variable domain, with remaining parts taken from reference TRBV18 and TRBJ1-2, reads NAGVMQNPRHLVRRRGQEARLRCSPMKGHSHVYWYRQLPEEGLKFMVYLQKENIIDESGMPKERFSAEFPKEGPSILRIQQVVRGDSAAYFCASSPGTSPEYGYTFGSGTRLTVV.

This chain joins TRBV6-5 and TRBJ2-1; 9 bases are shared with TRBD1. Germline V lookup: CDR1 MNHEY, CDR2 SVGAGI. CDR3 size: 15 residues. V was clipped by 6 bases and J by 7 bases; unmatched bases: 10. The CDR3 DNA is TGTGCCAGCAGGTATGCCGACAGGGGGAGGAATGAGCAGTTCTTC. Translating it yields CASRYADRGRNEQFF.